Sequencing of this T cell receptor (beta chain) was carried out in a study of vaccination and CD4 T cells after COVID-19 (dated by TCRdb to between 2021 and 2023). Regarding the complete study: Convalescent patients had a positive SARS-CoV-2 result on nasal swab PCR, and of these patients, some ten had mild disease and one had severe disease. In control cultures, a CEFX viral epitope pool was used as positive control, an HIV-1 Nef peptide pool was used as negative control, or no peptide was added. The time from the second vaccine dose to post-vaccine blood sampling had a median of around 72 days and ranged from about 12 to 250 days. In nine to eleven COVID-19 convalescent patients and a few infection-naive healthy vaccine recipients, researchers compared the spike-specific CD4+ TCR repertoire from before mRNA vaccination with the repertoire from after. Participants got two doses of the Pfizer-BioNTech BNT162b2 vaccine (n=8) or two doses of the Moderna mRNA-1273 vaccine (n=2). Post-COVID blood samples from convalescent patients were collected a median of around 100 days after diagnosis, with a range of about 30 to 170 days. The convalescent cohort comprised six males and four females, including two Hispanic individuals, seven Caucasians, two Asians and one multiracial person. For stimulating the cultures, overlapping spike peptide pools were used, derived from SARS-CoV-2 as well as from the common cold coronaviruses HCoV-NL63, HCoV-OC43 and HCoV-229E. Study-wide findings and limitations: In convalescent patients, a median approximately 89% of post-vaccine SARS-CoV-2-reactive clones were detected only after vaccination, suggesting vaccine-specific priming. The median number of SARS-CoV-2-reactive clonotypes rose from around 22 after infection to 38 after vaccination, but the change was not significant. Relatively few convalescent patients were included in the study, and early timepoints after natural infection were not analyzed. Of the vaccine-specific clones in convalescent patients, 304 of 307, or nearly all, reacted only to SARS-CoV-2 spike and did not cross-react with common cold coronaviruses.

This clonotype appeared a single time. No antigen is known for it. One base away there is no much larger clone; base qualities are not given. A single read offers scant evidence. The library was made by PCR. TCR sequencing of DNA from cultured CD4+ T cells used the Oncomine TCR Beta short-read assay at the Johns Hopkins FTIC core. Genomic DNA was extracted from the cultured CD4+ T cells with the QIAamp micro DNA kit. Oncomine TCR Beta libraries from cultured CD4+ T cells were pooled using unique dual indexes and sequenced on an Illumina iSeq 100. The study's own analysis went as follows. Non-productive sequences were removed, and CDR3s not starting with C, not ending with F or W, or shorter than 7 amino acids were discarded. Antigen-specific clonotypes were identified with the MANAFEST web application by comparing peptide-stimulated wells with reference and other culture wells. Positive clones required FDR below 0.05, an odds ratio above 5, and productive frequency above 0.1% in at least two of three replicate wells. Clonotypes that were significantly expanded in both SARS-CoV-2 spike wells and at least one common cold coronavirus spike condition were defined as cross-reactive. Levenshtein distances (stringdist) and unrooted phylogenetic trees (ape) in R version 3.6.1 were used to assess CDR3 homology. The public sequencing data were trimmed at Q25 with fastp and processed into clonotypes with MiXCR by TCRdb, which kept only in-frame beta chains. Rows merge per CDR3 protein into single entries with the most common DNA and genes. It is TCRdb's table, rather than the study itself, that gives the V and J calls and clone size. In all, the sample holds about 18,000 distinct CDR3 sequences, and around half of those were seen once. Jointly, the top ten make up approximately 13% of the sample.

The treatment or condition label on this specimen signifies: approximately nine-day PBMC culture with coronavirus spike peptide pools or control peptides (ViraFEST assay). The ViraFEST assay was used in the study, in which antigen-specific T cells were expanded with peptide pools and expanded clonotypes were subsequently identified by TCR sequencing. Positive SARS-CoV-2 PCR tests in the convalescent patients dated from March to December 2020, before Alpha, Beta and Delta variants emerged in the United States. About 2 million PBMCs per well were cultured in IMDM with 5% human AB serum and roughly 9.3 IU/ml IL-2, plus 10 ug/ml peptide pools. On days 3 and 7, half of the culture medium was replaced with fresh IL-2-containing medium. CD4+ T cells were isolated after roughly eleven days of culture through negative selection using the EasySep CD4+ T cell isolation kit. Ficoll-Paque Plus gradient centrifugation was used to isolate PBMCs from whole blood, and the isolated PBMCs were then either used fresh or cryopreserved at -140C. In general, triplicate wells were set up for every culture condition.

Its CDR3 holds 18 amino acids, cysteine through phenylalanine. This entry keeps only the CDR3 DNA: 54 bases, framed from base 1. Trimming leaves V shorter by 5 bases and J shorter by 0 bases, with the junction holding 6 bases beyond the gene matches. Reading the germline V gene gives CDR1 SGHNT and CDR2 YENEEA. Sequenced input: CD4+ T cells from blood, cultured in vitro. The receptor was isolated from a human donor who had recovered from COVID-19. The chain joins TRBV11-3 to TRBJ2-3; 15 middle bases align to TRBD2. The CDR3 is CASSPGTSGGLSTDTQYF. The nucleotide sequence is given as TGTGCCAGCAGCCCCGGGACTAGCGGGGGGCTAAGCACAGATACGCAGTATTTT. With the rest looked up from the reference TRBV11-3 and TRBJ2-3 genes rather than sequenced, the full variable domain is EAGVVQSPRYKIIEKKQPVAFWCNPISGHNTLYWYLQNLGQGPELLIRYENEEAVDDSQLPKDRFSAERLKGVDSTLKIQPAELGDSAVYLCASSPGTSGGLSTDTQYFGPGTRLTVL.